Below are 18 T cell receptor beta chains sequenced from a single sample in a study of shared clonotypes between healthy human individuals. Using immunoSEQ multiplex PCR, the repertoire was profiled, and TCRdb retains in-frame clones only, with some absent. Of about half a million clones detected, around 85% appear once; the ten largest clones hold about 12%. The sample was PBMCs. These receptors came from a woman between 40 and 55 years old in good health. Some clones in this sample may be carry-over from other donors' samples.

The chain couples TRBV4-1 to TRBJ2-5; 8 nucleotides match TRBD2. The CDR3 loop spans 16 amino acids. Germline V gene sequence: CDR1 MGHRA, CDR2 YSYEKL. V was clipped by 1 base and J by 5 bases; unmatched bases: 9. The CDR3 DNA reads as TGCGCCAGCAGCCAAGGCCCGGGAGGGCCTGTGGAGACCCAGTACTTC. This encodes CASSQGPGGPVETQYF.

The chain combines TRBV30 with TRBJ1-2, with 7 bases aligning to TRBD1. The CDR3 length is 17 residues. V was pared by 3 bases and J by 2 bases, with 15 bases of the junction left unmatched. CDR1 and CDR2 (germline): GTSNPN, SVGIG (reference sequence). This CDR3 is CAWRPRDREITNYGYTF. The CDR3 bases are TGTGCCTGGAGACCCCGGGACAGAGAAATAACGAACTATGGCTACACCTTC.

Note on this clone: A far larger clone is one base from this, pointing to a likely read error. Other DNA sequences in this specimen translate into the identical CDR3. The rearrangement joins TRBV6-1 to TRBJ2-7, with TRBD1 matching 7 bases. CDR3 length: 15 residues. V shed 4 bases, J shed 2 bases, and the junction held 8 bases outside the gene matches. Germline loops: CDR1 MNHNS, CDR2 SASEGT. CDR3 region: CASSVGTANTYEQYF. The CDR3 DNA sequence: TGTGCCAGCAGTGTTGGGACAGCTAACACCTACGAGCAGTACTTC.

The V gene is TRBV7-2, the J gene TRBJ1-3; D might be TRBD1 (5 bases). Germline V gives CDR1 SGHTA, CDR2 FQGNSA. The CDR3 extends over 15 amino acids. Trimming removed 6 bases from V and 0 bases from J, with 12 bases in between. The CDR3 DNA is TGTGCCAGCAGACAAGGGACCCTCTCTGGAAACACCATATATTTT. Residues: CASRQGTLSGNTIYF.

V gene TRBV7-6 combines with J gene TRBJ2-3, with a possible D match to TRBD2 (5 bases). The CDR3 runs to 17 residues. The V end lost 3 bases, the J end lost 4 bases, and 20 bases lay between the germline ends. From germline, CDR1 is SGHVS and CDR2 FNYEAQ. This chain's CDR3 is CASSFTGEREWADTQYF. The CDR3, as DNA: TGTGCCAGCAGCTTTACCGGGGAGAGGGAGTGGGCAGATACGCAGTATTTT.

The chain has TRBV5-1 and TRBJ2-7; D remains unclear. V was clipped by 1 base and J by 2 bases, with 10 bases between them. Germline values: CDR1 SGHRS, CDR2 YFSETQ. There are 14 residues in the CDR3. The CDR3 sequence: CASSLSAGAYEQYF. The CDR3 nucleotides are TGCGCCAGCAGCTTGTCCGCCGGAGCCTACGAGCAGTACTTC.

The genes are TRBV2 and TRBJ2-6; D remains unclear. V lost 9 bases to trimming and J lost 0 bases, with 12 bases between them. CDR1 SNHLY and CDR2 FYNNEI come from the germline V gene. The length of the CDR3 is 15 residues. The CDR3 reads CARWAPSSGANVLTF. The DNA for the CDR3 is TGTGCCAGGTGGGCCCCTAGCTCTGGGGCCAACGTCCTGACTTTC.

CDR3 DNA: TGTGCCAGCAGTTTCGGGGACAACACTGAAGCTTTCTTT. Its translation: CASSFGDNTEAFF. This rearrangement joins TRBV27 to TRBJ1-1, with D perhaps matching TRBD1 (5 bases). Germline loops: CDR1 MNHEY, CDR2 SMNVEV (reference sequence). The CDR3 is 13 amino acids. V lost 3 bases and J lost 2, with 7 bases in between.

This clone has at least ten counts. The chain has TRBV9 and TRBJ1-1; possible D gene TRBD1, 5 bases. The CDR3 length is 15 residues. V lost 4 bases, J lost 1 base, and 14 bases lay in between. Looked up from germline, CDR1 is SGDLS and CDR2 is YYNGEE. CDR3 region: CASSPSGDQNTEAFF. The CDR3 region has the DNA TGTGCCAGCAGCCCTAGCGGGGACCAGAACACTGAAGCTTTCTTT.

This chain links TRBV19 with TRBJ1-3; maybe TRBD1 (5 bases). CDR3 size: 13 residues. Trimming cost V 7 bases and J 2 bases, with 9 bases left between them. Germline V gene lookup returns CDR1 LNHDA and CDR2 SQIVND (reference sequence). CDR3 region: CASTTGPGNTIYF. In DNA form, the CDR3 reads TGTGCCAGTACCACGGGACCTGGAAACACCATATATTTT.

Comments on this clone: This may be a read error, as it is one base from a much larger clone. This CDR3 is also generated by other DNA sequences in the sample. The V gene is TRBV15, the J gene TRBJ2-1; D is tentatively TRBD1 or TRBD2 (7 bases each). Germline assignment: CDR1 LNHNV and CDR2 YYDKDF (reference sequence). This CDR3 is 15 amino acids long. CDR3: CATSRGGREYNEQFF. DNA for the CDR3: TGCGCCACCAGCAGGGGGGGGCGGGAGTACAATGAGCAGTTCTTC. The complete variable domain, with remaining parts taken from reference TRBV15 and TRBJ2-1, reads DAMVIQNPRYQVTQFGKPVTLSCSQTLNHNVMYWYQQKSSQAPKLLFHYYDKDFNNEADTPDNFQSRRPNTSFCFLDIRSPGLGDTAMYLCATSRGGREYNEQFFGPGTRLTVL.

This clone appeared many times. Other DNA sequences from this sample encode an identical CDR3 as well. The chain couples TRBV7-9 to TRBJ2-3, with D unclear. Per the germline V gene, CDR1 is SEHNR and CDR2 is FQNEAQ (reference sequence). This CDR3 is 13 amino acids long. The V end was cut by 2 bases, the J end by 7 bases, with 10 bases between. CDR3 DNA sequence: TGTGCCAGCAGCTTAAGGGCGACTCATACGCAGTATTTT. Translation: CASSLRATHTQYF.

As to this clone: A far larger clone is a single base away, which makes a read error likely. V gene TRBV2 combines with J gene TRBJ2-7, with 7 nucleotides matching TRBD1. The CDR3 runs to 12 residues. Looked up from germline, CDR1 is SNHLY and CDR2 is FYNNEI. Losses at the gene ends were 8 bases for V and 6 bases for J; bases not matched to a gene: 7. The chain's CDR3 is CASGAGGSEQYF. The CDR3 DNA sequence: TGTGCCAGCGGTGCAGGGGGTAGCGAGCAGTACTTC. Complete variable domain (other parts from reference TRBV2 and TRBJ2-7): EPEVTQTPSHQVTQMGQEVILRCVPISNHLYFYWYRQILGQKVEFLVSFYNNEISEKSEIFDDQFSVERPDGSNFTLKIRSTKLEDSAMYFCASGAGGSEQYFGPGTRLTVT.

V gene TRBV10-1 combines with J gene TRBJ1-2; D possibly corresponds to TRBD1 (6 bases). Germline CDR1 WNHNN, CDR2 SYGVQD (reference sequence). Trimming removed 5 bases at V and 5 bases at J, with 12 bases between. The CDR3 spans 13 residues. DNA for the CDR3: TGCGCCAGCAGTTCCAGGGGCCCTTATGGCTACACCTTC. It encodes CASSSRGPYGYTF.

This chain links TRBV9 with TRBJ2-7, with D unresolved. In germline, CDR1 is SGDLS, CDR2 YYNGEE. There are 13 residues in the CDR3. V shed 2 bases and J shed 2 bases, with 8 bases lying between them. DNA for the CDR3: TGTGCCAGCAGCGTCGGTGCAGCCTACGAGCAGTACTTC. It yields the protein CASSVGAAYEQYF.

The chain has TRBV30 and TRBJ2-5; D call uncertain. The ends were cut back, 3 bases at V and 1 base at J, with 12 bases in the middle. CDR3 length equals 14 residues. The germline V gene encodes CDR1 GTSNPN and CDR2 SVGIG (reference sequence). This chain's CDR3 is CAWSPMVGQETQYF. The CDR3 nucleotides are TGTGCCTGGAGCCCCATGGTCGGCCAAGAGACCCAGTACTTC.

CDR3 in amino acids: CASTPGTSLYEQYF. The CDR3 DNA is TGTGCCAGCACCCCCGGGACTAGCCTCTACGAGCAGTACTTC. The gene calls are TRBV9 and TRBJ2-7; 9 bases map to TRBD2. The V and J ends lost 6 bases and 3 bases, in that order; junction bases with no gene match: 7. The CDR3 is 14 residues long. In germline, CDR1 is SGDLS, CDR2 YYNGEE.

The J gene is TRBJ1-2, the V gene TRBV2; D is possibly TRBD1 (6 bases). CDR3 size: 14 residues. Germline CDR1 SNHLY, CDR2 FYNNEI. The ends were cut back, 4 bases at V and 4 bases at J, with 13 bases in the middle. Written as DNA, the CDR3 is TGTGCCAGCAGTGTGGCAGGGGAAGGCTATGGCTACACCTTC. Amino acid sequence: CASSVAGEGYGYTF.